This note documents a single TCR beta chain sequence. The data were taken from a study of blood T cell repertoires in COVID-19. Whole-study context: Samples came from the United States, Italy and Spain, spanning acute and convalescent COVID-19. Sources were T cells, B-cell-depleted T cells, or PBMCs; the material itself was cDNA or gDNA.

Germline-derived CDR1 and CDR2 are LGHDT and YNNKEL (reference sequence). V lost 1 base, J lost 5 bases, and 1 base stayed unmatched. The CDR3 is made up of 13 amino acids. Those enrolled, adults aged roughly 18 to 95 years, came from about 24 US areas. Per the original methods: Estimated nucleated cell counts came from reference gene primer amplification. The data were produced by immunoSEQ multiplex PCR, yet TCRdb's version contains in-frame clones alone and is incomplete. The V and J calls and clone size come from that table; D and trimming were worked out from the DNA. The repertoire holds about 480,000 clones, with roughly 90% as singletons.

Sequencing input: PBMCs or T cells enriched from blood (not recorded which). This chain joins TRBV3-1 (or the pseudogene TRBV3-2) and TRBJ2-5, with 7 bases lining up with TRBD1. The sequence came from a woman in her thirties or forties who had recovered from COVID-19. This CDR3 reads CASSQVRGETQYF. CDR3 DNA sequence: TGTGCCAGCAGCCAAGTCAGGGGGGAGACCCAGTACTTC.